This TCR beta chain was observed in a study of T cells in Graves' hyperthyroidism and ophthalmopathy. Amplification of TCR beta CDR3 regions was performed using RNA transcripts as template. Researchers ran a first-round RT-PCR on the TCR CDR3 using the HTBI primer set. Each CDR3 protein gets one entry after TCRdb re-called the multiplex PCR reads with MiXCR. Altogether around 690,000 distinct CDR3 sequences are present, 20% being singletons, with the ten largest covering roughly 30%. CDR3 length: 14 amino acids. V was shortened by 1 base and J by 1 base, with 7 bases between the two germline ends. From germline, CDR1 is SGHTA and CDR2 FQGTGA.

This receptor was obtained from a man aged 30 to 39 with Graves' ophthalmopathy. Sample: blood. The V call is TRBV7-3, the J call TRBJ2-5, with TRBD1 as a possible D gene (5 bases). The CDR3 here is CASSLIGAQETQYF. CDR3 coding DNA: TGTGCCAGCAGCTTAATTGGGGCCCAAGAGACCCAGTACTTC.